Listed here are 24 T cell receptor beta chains from one sample, sequenced in a study of vaccination and CD4 T cells after COVID-19. Their cognate antigens are unknown. Cultured CD4+ T cell DNA underwent sequencing with the Oncomine TCR Beta short-read assay. TCRdb ran MiXCR on the PCR reads and lists one entry per CDR3 protein. The sample has about 15,000 distinct CDR3 sequences, around 50% seen once. Noted treatment: approximately 10-day PBMC culture with coronavirus spike peptide pools or control peptides (ViraFEST assay). Sample: CD4+ T cells from blood, cultured in vitro. Receptor source: a human donor who had recovered from COVID-19.

This clonotype was recorded a few times. The V call is TRBV4-2, the J call TRBJ2-5; tentatively, D is TRBD1 or TRBD2 (5 bases each). Germline V lookup: CDR1 LGHNA, CDR2 YNFKEQ. The CDR3 extends over 14 amino acids. The V and J ends lost 4 bases and 4 bases respectively, with 13 bases between them. The CDR3 DNA is TGTGCCAGCAGCCTGACTGGGGACCCAGAGACCCAGTACTTC. Its protein is CASSLTGDPETQYF.

This clonotype showed up just once. The chain is built from TRBV10-3 and TRBJ2-2, with 9 bases matching TRBD1. The CDR3 is 15 amino acids. V shed 6 bases, J shed 5 bases, and the junction held 7 bases outside the gene matches. Germline values: CDR1 ENHRY, CDR2 SYGVKD. CDR3 amino acids: CAISQTGTGTGELFF. DNA for the CDR3: TGTGCCATCAGCCAGACCGGGACAGGGACCGGGGAGCTGTTTTTT.

This clonotype has more than one count but fewer than ten. V usage is TRBV7-3 and J usage is TRBJ1-2, with 8 positions matching TRBD1. CDR1 and CDR2 from the germline V gene are SGHTA and FQGTGA. The CDR3 loop spans 13 amino acids. V dropped 6 bases and J dropped 3; count of bases not matched to a gene: 3. In nucleotides, the CDR3 is TGTGCCAGCAGTCAGGACAGGGACTATGGCTACACCTTC. This translates into CASSQDRDYGYTF.

Concerning this clonotype: At one end, the junction sequence differs from germline, possibly due to a read error. This chain links TRBV19 with TRBJ2-2; TRBD2 might be the D (7 bases). The CDR3 runs to 13 residues. Germline V gene lookup returns CDR1 LNHDA and CDR2 SQIVND (reference sequence). DNA for the CDR3: TGTGCCAGTAGTAAGCGGGACACCGGGGAGCCGTTTTTT. Its translation is CASSKRDTGEPFF. The full variable domain, in which reference TRBV19 and TRBJ2-2 provide the parts outside the CDR3, is DGGITQSPKYLFRKEGQNVTLSCEQNLNHDAMYWYRQDPGQGLRLIYYSQIVNDFQKGDIAEGYSVSREKKESFPLTVTSAQKNPTAFYLCASSKRDTGEPFFGEGSRLTVL.

CDR3 loop: CATREWRRQSSYEQYF. Written as DNA, the CDR3 is TGTGCCACACGGGAGTGGCGACGCCAAAGCTCCTACGAGCAGTACTTC. The rearrangement uses TRBV6-1 and TRBJ2-7; D possibly corresponds to TRBD2 (6 bases). In germline, CDR1 is MNHNS, CDR2 SASEGT. This CDR3 region has 16 residues. The V end was cut by 10 bases, the J end by 0 bases, with 22 bases between.

The table lists this clonotype with a few counts. The chain links TRBV20-1 to TRBJ1-1; no clear D gene. Germline assignment: CDR1 DFQATT and CDR2 SNEGSKA (reference sequence). V lost 2 bases to trimming and J lost 3 bases, with 1 base between them. This CDR3 is 10 amino acids long. The DNA of the CDR3 is TGCAGTGCTAGACACACTGAAGCTTTCTTT. Its protein is CSARHTEAFF.

The chain recombines TRBV7-8 with TRBJ1-5; 10 bases agree with TRBD1. Germline V gives CDR1 SGHVS, CDR2 FQNEAQ. The trim removed 6 bases at V and 3 bases at J, leaving 5 bases unmatched. The CDR3 has 15 amino acids. The CDR3, as DNA: TGTGCCAGCAGACGGGACAGGGGTTCCAATCAGCCCCAGCATTTT. Translated: CASRRDRGSNQPQHF.

The J gene is TRBJ2-7, the V gene TRBV12-3 or TRBV12-4; D is unclear. This CDR3 contains 12 residues. V dropped 2 bases and J dropped 3 bases, with 5 bases sitting between them. Here the CDR3 reads CASSLNGYEQYF. CDR3 in DNA: TGTGCCAGCAGTTTAAACGGCTACGAGCAGTACTTC.

The V gene is TRBV2, the J gene TRBJ1-1, with 7 positions matching TRBD1. Germline CDR1 is SNHLY and CDR2 is FYNNEI. The length of the CDR3 is 15 residues. The ends lost 4 bases at V and 1 base at J; junction bases unmatched: 6. This CDR3 reads CASSAQTGPNTEAFF. The CDR3, as DNA: TGTGCCAGCAGTGCCCAGACAGGGCCGAACACTGAAGCTTTCTTT.

This chain joins TRBV6-4 and TRBJ2-5, with TRBD2 identical over 7 bases. CDR3 length: 16 amino acids. Looked up from germline, CDR1 is MRHNA and CDR2 is SNTAGT. Trimming cost V 7 bases and J 0 bases; bases outside gene matches: 11. The CDR3 nucleotides read TGTGCCAGCAATCCCGGAGCGGGGATAAACCAAGAGACCCAGTACTTC. Its protein is CASNPGAGINQETQYF.

The genes are TRBV6-5 and TRBJ2-5; 9 bases line up with TRBD1. CDR3 size: 15 residues. CDR1 MNHEY and CDR2 SVGAGI come from the germline V gene. V lost 1 base and J lost 4; bases outside the gene matches: 4. This CDR3 reads CASSYLQGAGETQYF. The CDR3 nucleotides read TGTGCCAGCAGTTACTTACAGGGGGCGGGAGAGACCCAGTACTTC.

The rearrangement joins TRBV20-1 to TRBJ2-5, with TRBD2 as a possible D gene (5 bases). This CDR3 comprises 11 residues. The germline V gene has CDR1 DFQATT and CDR2 SNEGSKA (reference sequence). Between the trimmed V and J ends, which lost 4 bases and 4 bases, there was a span of 7 bases. The CDR3, as DNA: TGCAGTGCTATGGCGGGAGAGACCCAGTACTTC. Protein: CSAMAGETQYF.

This clonotype is labeled as medium-sized. This chain joins TRBV27 and TRBJ1-2; D not certain. The CDR3 has 11 amino acids. Germline lookup yields CDR1 MNHEY and CDR2 SMNVEV (reference sequence). V shed 6 bases and J shed 2 bases, with 4 bases lying between them. DNA of the CDR3: TGTGCCAGCAGGGACAACTATGGCTACACCTTC. It yields the protein CASRDNYGYTF.

The CDR3 region is CASRTTSLVHEQYF. CDR3 nucleotides: TGTGCCAGTAGGACAACTAGTCTAGTCCACGAGCAGTACTTC. The chain joins TRBV19 to TRBJ2-7, with D tentatively TRBD2 (5 bases). V lost 6 bases, J lost 5 bases, and 17 bases lay in between. The CDR3 is 14 amino acids. Germline assignment: CDR1 LNHDA and CDR2 SQIVND (reference sequence).

The chain employs TRBV6-1 and TRBJ2-1, with D possibly TRBD2 on 6 matching bases. V lost 1 base to trimming and J lost 7 bases, with 11 bases between them. Germline V gives CDR1 MNHNS, CDR2 SASEGT. This CDR3 has 14 amino acids. Here the CDR3 reads CASSEDVGRNEQFF. CDR3 DNA sequence: TGTGCCAGCAGTGAAGATGTAGGGAGGAATGAGCAGTTCTTC.

The chain uses TRBV20-1 and TRBJ2-7; no definite D call. Germline CDR1 is DFQATT and CDR2 is SNEGSKA (reference sequence). CDR3 length: 12 amino acids. Trimming took off 6 bases at V and 5 bases at J, with 14 bases between the two ends. In DNA form, the CDR3 reads TGCAGTGCCCGCAAAAGTCGCGACGAGCAGTACTTC. Its translation: CSARKSRDEQYF.

The CDR3 protein is CASSFGDRGYEQYF. CDR3 nucleotide sequence: TGTGCCAGCAGTTTCGGGGACAGGGGCTACGAGCAGTACTTC. The gene calls are TRBV27 and TRBJ2-7, with TRBD1 identical over 10 bases. The CDR3 has 14 amino acids. V shed 3 bases, J shed 3 bases, and the junction held 2 bases outside the gene matches. Germline V CDR1 and CDR2: MNHEY, SMNVEV (reference sequence).

The V and J genes are TRBV19 and TRBJ2-7; D gene uncertain. The CDR3 consists of 14 residues. Germline-derived CDR1 and CDR2 are LNHDA and SQIVND (reference sequence). Deletions cut 4 bases from V and 3 bases from J, with 13 bases between. CDR3: CASSTQLLGYEQYF. The CDR3 DNA sequence: TGTGCCAGTAGTACCCAACTATTAGGCTACGAGCAGTACTTC.

In its sample, this clonotype was seen once. V usage is TRBV6-1 and J usage is TRBJ1-6; no clear D gene. The CDR3 totals 14 residues. Trimming shortened V by 5 bases and J by 5 bases, and 10 bases separated the two germline ends. Germline CDR1 MNHNS, CDR2 SASEGT. The CDR3, as DNA: TGTGCCAGCAGTCGAGGATTTGATAATTCACCCCTCCACTTT. Translated, it gives CASSRGFDNSPLHF.

The chain joins TRBV11-1 to TRBJ2-3; D ambiguous. CDR1 and CDR2 (germline): SGHAT, FQDESV (reference sequence). The CDR3 runs to 14 residues. V was clipped by 1 base and J by 0 bases, with 5 bases between them. Here the CDR3 DNA reads TGTGCCAGCAGCTTAGAGTCGAGCACAGATACGCAGTATTTT. Amino acid sequence: CASSLESSTDTQYF.

The chain combines TRBV3-1 with TRBJ2-1, with D possibly matching TRBD2 (6 bases). V lost 0 bases, J lost 3 bases, and 6 bases lay in between. This CDR3 is 14 amino acids long. Germline assignment: CDR1 LGHDT and CDR2 YNNKEL (reference sequence). For the CDR3, the DNA is TGTGCCAGCAGCCAAGAGCGGGACTACAATGAGCAGTTCTTC. Protein: CASSQERDYNEQFF.

This clonotype was seen a single time. The chain joins TRBV6-1 to TRBJ2-7, with D perhaps TRBD2 (7 bases). The CDR3 sequence is 17 residues long. Germline V gene sequence: CDR1 MNHNS, CDR2 SASEGT. Deletions cut 1 base from V and 0 bases from J, with 16 bases between. In nucleotides, the CDR3 is TGTGCCAGCAGTGAAGTTTTTAGGGGGGGTCTCTCCTACGAGCAGTACTTC. Its translation: CASSEVFRGGLSYEQYF.

J is TRBJ2-1 and V is TRBV20-1, with D unclear. Germline V gene sequence: CDR1 DFQATT, CDR2 SNEGSKA (reference sequence). The germline V and J ends were trimmed by 3 bases and 0 bases, with 12 bases remaining between them. The CDR3 loop spans 15 amino acids. Here the CDR3 reads CSASAEMSSYNEQFF. The CDR3 DNA sequence: TGCAGTGCTAGCGCGGAAATGAGCTCCTACAATGAGCAGTTCTTC.

This chain connects TRBV2 to TRBJ1-6; 7 positions match TRBD1. J was trimmed by 7 bases and V by 6 bases; bases with no gene match: 9. The germline V gene has CDR1 SNHLY and CDR2 FYNNEI. The CDR3 runs to 15 residues. Here the CDR3 reads CASRREGQMNSPLHF. The DNA of the CDR3 is TGTGCCAGCAGACGAGAGGGACAGATGAATTCACCCCTCCACTTT.